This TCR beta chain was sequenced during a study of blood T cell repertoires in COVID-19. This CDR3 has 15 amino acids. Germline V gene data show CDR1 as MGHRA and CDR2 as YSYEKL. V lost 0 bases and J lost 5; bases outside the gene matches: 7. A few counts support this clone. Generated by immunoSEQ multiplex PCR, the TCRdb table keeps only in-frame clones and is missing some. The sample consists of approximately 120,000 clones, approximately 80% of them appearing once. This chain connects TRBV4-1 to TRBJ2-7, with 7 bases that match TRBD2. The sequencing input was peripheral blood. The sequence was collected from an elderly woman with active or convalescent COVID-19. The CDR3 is CASSQDGRALDEQYF. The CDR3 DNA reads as TGCGCCAGCAGCCAAGATGGGAGGGCCTTGGACGAGCAGTACTTC.